This TCR beta chain was sequenced during a study of shared clonotypes between healthy human individuals. Some 30,000 T cell genomes (approximately 0.2 ug DNA) went into each sorted-subset replicate. Some clones are missing from TCRdb's copy, which holds only in-frame ones; the method was immunoSEQ multiplex PCR. This table holds about 1 million clones, around 76% found once. The CDR3 is 15 amino acids. Deletions cut 0 bases from V and 4 bases from J, with 10 bases between. Germline loops: CDR1 MNHEY, CDR2 SVGAGI. Recent vaccinations or acute infections were absent in the healthy HIV-negative adult donors.

The sequence was obtained from a man between 18 and 35 years old in good health. This chain connects TRBV6-5 to TRBJ2-1, with a possible D match to TRBD2 (7 bases). The source material was memory CD4+ T cells sorted from blood. Subset meaning: CD45RA-negative fraction. The CDR3 protein is CASSYSAGAYNEQFF. CDR3 nucleotide sequence: TGTGCCAGCAGTTACTCCGCGGGGGCGTACAATGAGCAGTTCTTC.